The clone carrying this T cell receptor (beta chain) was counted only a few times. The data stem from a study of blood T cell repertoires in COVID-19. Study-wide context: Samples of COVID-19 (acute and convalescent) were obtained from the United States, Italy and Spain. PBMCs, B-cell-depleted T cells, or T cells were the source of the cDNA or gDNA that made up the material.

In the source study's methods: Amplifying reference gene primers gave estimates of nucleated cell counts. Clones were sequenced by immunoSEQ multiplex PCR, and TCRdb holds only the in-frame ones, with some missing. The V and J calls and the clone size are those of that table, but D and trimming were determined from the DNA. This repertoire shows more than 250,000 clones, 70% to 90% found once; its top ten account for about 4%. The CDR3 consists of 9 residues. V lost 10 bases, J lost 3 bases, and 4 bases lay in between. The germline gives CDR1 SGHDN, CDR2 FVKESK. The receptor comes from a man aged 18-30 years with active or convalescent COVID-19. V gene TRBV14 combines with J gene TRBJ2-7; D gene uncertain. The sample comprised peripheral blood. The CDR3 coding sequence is TGTGCCATCCACTACGAGCAGTACTTC. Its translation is CAIHYEQYF.